The present T cell receptor (beta chain) was sequenced within a study of cytomegalovirus exposure and HLA in healthy donors. About the study: The use of the same platform for the 90 to 150 validation repertoires and the 550 to 850 first-cohort repertoires was reported by a later analysis. Findings and limits, study-wide: The listing of roughly 160 TCR beta chains classed them as cytomegalovirus-associated. Cytomegalovirus status was reportedly diagnosed by the classifier with high sensitivity and specificity.

The method was immunoSEQ multiplex PCR; TCRdb's version includes in-frame clones alone and lacks a portion of them. The table records tens of thousands of clones, about nine tenths of them present only once. About this clone: The antigen is unknown. Relative to the germline gene, one junction end is altered; a read error may explain this.

The receptor's source is a man aged 18-30 years in good health and CMV-seronegative. The sample consisted of PBMCs.

CDR3 sequence: CSVGSGSYSEQFF. The CDR3 DNA sequence: TGCAGCGTTGGTAGCGGGAGCTACAGTGAGCAGTTCTTC. V and J are TRBV29-1 and TRBJ2-1, with TRBD2 matching 9 bases. CDR1 SQVTM and CDR2 ANQGSEA come from the germline V gene. This CDR3 is 13 amino acids long.